This entry lists 13 T cell receptor beta chains sequenced from one sample in a study of T cells and Merkel cell carcinoma outcomes. Data came from immunoSEQ multiplex PCR; TCRdb stores just in-frame clones and leaves some out. The data contain around 14,000 clones, 80% to 95% of them singletons. Source material: tumor tissue from Merkel cell carcinoma. The receptors were gathered from a human donor with Merkel cell carcinoma.

The chain joins TRBV4-2 to TRBJ1-2; D is unclear. The germline CDR1 and CDR2 sequences are LGHNA and YNFKEQ. The CDR3 runs 16 residues. Trimming pared 0 bases from V and 7 bases from J, leaving 18 bases between. The CDR3 is CASSQDNMQVLLGYTF. CDR3 sequence (DNA): TGTGCCAGCAGCCAAGATAATATGCAGGTCCTTCTTGGCTACACCTTC.

This chain uses TRBV5-1 with TRBJ2-3; tentative D call: TRBD2 (5 bases). Trimming removed 3 bases from V and 4 bases from J, with 12 bases in between. The CDR3 runs 14 residues. Germline values: CDR1 SGHRS, CDR2 YFSETQ. CDR3 DNA: TGCGCCAGCAGCTGGGGAGCTAGTTCAGATACGCAGTATTTT. Translated: CASSWGASSDTQYF.

The chain carries TRBV4-3 and TRBJ1-2; 8 bases fit TRBD1. This CDR3 region has 16 residues. Germline CDR1 LGHNA, CDR2 YSLEER. Germline trimming cut 2 bases from V and 4 bases from J; bases unmatched to any gene: 9. The CDR3 DNA sequence: TGCGCCAGCAGCCAATATTGGACAGGGTCTAGCTATGGCTACACCTTC. Translated: CASSQYWTGSSYGYTF.

Concerning this clone itself: At one end the junction does not follow the germline gene, possibly because of a read error. The rearrangement links TRBV5-1 to TRBJ1-1; 9 nucleotides agree with TRBD1. CDR1 is SGHRS and CDR2 is YFSETQ in the germline V gene. This CDR3 has 15 amino acids. CDR3 region: CASSLSTGGAAEAFF. For the CDR3, the DNA is TGCGCCAGTAGCTTGAGTACAGGGGGCGCGGCTGAAGCTTTCTTT.

The chain links TRBV5-1 to TRBJ2-5; D is perhaps TRBD2 (5 bases). The CDR3 has 15 amino acids. With 0 bases removed from V and 3 bases from J, the gap between germline ends came to 12 bases. CDR1 is SGHRS, CDR2 YFSETQ, per germline. The CDR3 DNA is TGCGCCAGCAGCTTGGGGGCCGGAGGAGAAGAGACCCAGTACTTC. Residues: CASSLGAGGEETQYF.

This clone appeared once. V is TRBV7-3 and J is TRBJ1-1; D might be TRBD1 (5 bases). V dropped 5 bases and J dropped 4 bases, with 14 bases sitting between them. The CDR3 totals 14 residues. Germline loops: CDR1 SGHTA, CDR2 FQGTGA. CDR3 sequence: CASSPIRESTEAFF. The CDR3 DNA sequence: TGTGCCAGCAGCCCTATCAGGGAGAGCACTGAAGCTTTCTTT. Supplemented by reference TRBV7-3 and TRBJ1-1, the full variable domain reads GAGVSQTPSNKVTEKGKYVELRCDPISGHTALYWYRQSLGQGPEFLIYFQGTGAADDSGLPNDRFFAVRPEGSVSTLKIQRTERGDSAVYLCASSPIRESTEAFFGQGTRLTVV.

The chain has TRBV18 and TRBJ1-1; 7 nucleotides match TRBD1. Germline CDR1 reads KGHSH; CDR2 reads LQKENI. The CDR3 has 14 residues. V lost 6 bases and J lost 3; bases outside the gene matches: 7. The chain's CDR3 is CASSGDSGHTEAFF. The CDR3 coding sequence is TGTGCCAGCTCGGGGGACAGTGGGCACACTGAAGCTTTCTTT. Drawing the rest from reference TRBV18 and TRBJ1-1, the complete variable domain is NAGVMQNPRHLVRRRGQEARLRCSPMKGHSHVYWYRQLPEEGLKFMVYLQKENIIDESGMPKERFSAEFPKEGPSILRIQQVVRGDSAAYFCASSGDSGHTEAFFGQGTRLTVV.

V and J are TRBV7-2 and TRBJ1-2, with D maybe TRBD1 (5 bases). Germline-derived CDR1 and CDR2 are SGHTA and FQGNSA. V was trimmed by 5 bases and J by 8 bases, leaving 27 bases between them. The CDR3 consists of 17 residues. The CDR3 sequence is CASSLLPHATVGGGYTF. The CDR3 DNA reads as TGTGCCAGCAGCCTATTACCACATGCTACCGTGGGGGGAGGCTACACCTTC. The complete variable domain, with remaining parts taken from reference TRBV7-2 and TRBJ1-2, reads GAGVSQSPSNKVTEKGKDVELRCDPISGHTALYWYRQSLGQGLEFLIYFQGNSAPDKSGLPSDRFSAERTGGSVSTLTIQRTQQEDSAVYLCASSLLPHATVGGGYTFGSGTRLTVV.

V usage is TRBV6-5 and J usage is TRBJ1-5; unclear D gene. V was pared by 3 bases and J by 2 bases, with 5 bases between. This CDR3 spans 13 amino acids. From germline, CDR1 is MNHEY and CDR2 SVGAGI. The CDR3: CASSYRGNQPQHF. CDR3 DNA sequence: TGTGCCAGCAGTTATAGAGGCAATCAGCCCCAGCATTTT.

J is TRBJ2-5 and V is TRBV5-4; 7 bases align to TRBD1. This CDR3 has 15 residues. Germline loops: CDR1 SGHNT, CDR2 YYREEE (reference sequence). J gave up 2 bases and V 6 bases, and 10 bases lay outside the gene matches. Written as DNA, the CDR3 is TGTGCCAGCAAGCTCGATCGGACAGGACAAGAGACCCAGTACTTC. It codes for CASKLDRTGQETQYF. Based on the CDR3 plus reference TRBV5-4 and TRBJ2-5, the full variable domain is ETGVTQSPTHLIKTRGQQVTLRCSSQSGHNTVSWYQQALGQGPQFIFQYYREEENGRGNFPPRFSGLQFPNYSSELNVNALELDDSALYLCASKLDRTGQETQYFGPGTRLLVL.

A single count supports this clone. The J gene is TRBJ2-1, the V gene TRBV25-1; D possibly corresponds to TRBD1 (6 bases). Between the trimmed V and J ends, which lost 2 bases and 4 bases, there was a span of 15 bases. Germline lookup yields CDR1 MGHDK and CDR2 SYGVNS. This CDR3 has 16 residues. The CDR3: CASSETRGLGYNEQFF. DNA of the CDR3: TGTGCCAGCAGTGAAACCAGGGGTCTTGGGTACAATGAGCAGTTCTTC.

The V and J genes are TRBV21-1 and TRBJ1-1. TRBV21-1 is a known pseudogene. The CDR3 extends over 14 amino acids. The CDR3 loop reads CASSKGRRGTEAFF. CDR3 coding DNA: TGTGCCAGCAGCAAGGGACGGCGGGGCACTGAAGCTTTCTTT.

The chain carries TRBV5-4 and TRBJ1-3; D gene ambiguous. CDR1 and CDR2 from the germline V gene are SGHNT and YYREEE (reference sequence). Trimming left V 5 bases short and J 4 bases short, with 10 bases between. The CDR3 covers 13 residues. CDR3 nucleotides: TGTGCCAGCAGATCCGCGGGCGGAAACACCATATATTTT. Protein sequence: CASRSAGGNTIYF.